What follows are 22 T cell receptor beta chains derived from one specimen sequenced in a study of control samples from healthy donors and cancer patients. The assay was immunoSEQ multiplex PCR, and TCRdb's table has in-frame clones only and misses some. This sample carries 130,000 to 150,000 clones, more than 90% of them seen once, and the ten largest clones take 3% to 3.5%. Specimen: blood. These receptors were collected from a young man in good health.

J is TRBJ1-1 and V is TRBV6-1; perhaps TRBD1 as D (5 bases). Trimming pared 4 bases from V and 3 bases from J, leaving 21 bases between. The CDR3 loop spans 17 amino acids. Germline lookup yields CDR1 MNHNS and CDR2 SASEGT. CDR3 sequence: CASSVGQGRGQDTEAFF. The CDR3 DNA reads as TGTGCCAGCAGTGTGGGGCAGGGTCGAGGGCAGGACACTGAAGCTTTCTTT.

DNA of the CDR3: TGTGCCACCAGTGACCCTAATCCGGGACAGGGTATCAATGAGCAGTTCTTC. Amino acid sequence: CATSDPNPGQGINEQFF. The V and J genes are TRBV24-1 and TRBJ2-1; 9 bases align to TRBD1. The CDR3 is 17 residues long. V lost 4 bases, J lost 6 bases, and 12 bases stayed unmatched. Per the germline V gene, CDR1 is KGHDR and CDR2 is SFDVKD.

This clone was observed a single time. The chain recombines TRBV7-3 with TRBJ2-7; maybe TRBD2 (5 bases). This CDR3 is built from 15 residues. V lost 2 bases to trimming and J lost 7 bases, with 18 bases between them. From germline, CDR1 is SGHTA and CDR2 FQGTGA. In nucleotides, the CDR3 is TGTGCCAGCAGCTTAGAGGGTCACCCTAATACAGAGCAGTACTTC. This sequence encodes CASSLEGHPNTEQYF.

The chain is built from TRBV7-2 and TRBJ2-6; 8 nucleotides align to TRBD1. Trimming cost V 2 bases and J 4 bases; bases outside gene matches: 4. CDR1 is SGHTA and CDR2 is FQGNSA in the germline V gene. The CDR3 covers 16 residues. CDR3 region: CASSLTTGAGANVLTF. In DNA, the CDR3 is TGTGCCAGCAGCTTAACGACAGGGGCCGGGGCCAACGTCCTGACTTTC. Drawing the rest from reference TRBV7-2 and TRBJ2-6, the complete variable domain is GAGVSQSPSNKVTEKGKDVELRCDPISGHTALYWYRQSLGQGLEFLIYFQGNSAPDKSGLPSDRFSAERTGGSVSTLTIQRTQQEDSAVYLCASSLTTGAGANVLTFGAGSRLTVL.

V and J are TRBV9 and TRBJ1-2, with D possibly being TRBD1 (5 bases). The CDR3 has 14 residues. Germline V gene sequence: CDR1 SGDLS, CDR2 YYNGEE. V was trimmed by 0 bases and J by 3 bases, leaving 9 bases between them. Written as DNA, the CDR3 is TGTGCCAGCAGCGTAGAGGTGGGGGACTATGGCTACACCTTC. It specifies CASSVEVGDYGYTF. Variable domain in full (rest from reference TRBV9 and TRBJ1-2): DSGVTQTPKHLITATGQRVTLRCSPRSGDLSVYWYQQSLDQGLQFLIQYYNGEERAKGNILERFSAQQFPDLHSELNLSSLELGDSALYFCASSVEVGDYGYTFGSGTRLTVV.

In its sample, this clone was seen a few times. The chain combines TRBV18 with TRBJ1-3, with D perhaps matching TRBD1 (6 bases). The germline CDR1 and CDR2 sequences are KGHSH and LQKENI. The CDR3 contains 13 residues. Trimming shortened V by 6 bases and J by 4 bases, and 10 bases separated the two germline ends. For the CDR3, the DNA is TGTGCCAGCTCCCTCGACAGGGGAAACACCATATATTTT. Translation gives CASSLDRGNTIYF.

The chain uses TRBV2 and TRBJ2-2; D may be TRBD2 (5 bases). V was cut by 9 bases and J by 0 bases, with 14 bases left in between. The CDR3 extends over 15 amino acids. CDR1 is SNHLY, CDR2 FYNNEI, per germline. CDR3 nucleotides: TGTGCCAGGACGGGAACCGTCGCGAACACCGGGGAGCTGTTTTTT. Its protein product is CARTGTVANTGELFF.

The chain links TRBV7-2 to TRBJ1-2; D gene uncertain. V lost 2 bases and J lost 5, with 6 bases in between. Germline V lookup: CDR1 SGHTA, CDR2 FQGNSA. There are 12 residues in the CDR3. The CDR3 loop is CASSLIRYGYTF. The CDR3 DNA reads TGTGCCAGCAGCTTAATCAGATATGGCTACACCTTC.

The chain links TRBV3-1 (or the pseudogene TRBV3-2) to TRBJ1-1; tentatively, D is TRBD1 (6 bases). Trimming removed 3 bases from V and 1 base from J, with 15 bases in between. In germline, CDR1 is LGHDT, CDR2 YNNKEL (reference sequence). The CDR3 contains 16 residues. CDR3 nucleotides: TGTGCCAGCAGCCATACCGTGAGGGGGTGGAACACTGAAGCTTTCTTT. Its protein product is CASSHTVRGWNTEAFF.

The chain links TRBV27 to TRBJ1-1, with D possibly TRBD1 on 5 matching bases. The CDR3 contains 16 residues. Trimming took off 0 bases at V and 5 bases at J, with 16 bases between the two ends. Germline V gene data show CDR1 as MNHEY and CDR2 as SMNVEV (reference sequence). The CDR3 sequence is CASSLSPGGGKTEAFF. The CDR3 DNA is TGTGCCAGCAGTTTATCCCCAGGTGGGGGGAAGACTGAAGCTTTCTTT.

The chain is built from TRBV10-1 and TRBJ1-1; D perhaps matches TRBD1 (6 bases). Germline loops: CDR1 WNHNN, CDR2 SYGVQD (reference sequence). V dropped 6 bases and J dropped 5 bases, with 22 bases sitting between them. This CDR3 region has 16 residues. Here the CDR3 DNA reads TGCGCCAGCAGCACCCACGGACAGAGGCCAAAAACTGAAGCTTTCTTT. Translating it yields CASSTHGQRPKTEAFF.

About this clone: Other DNA sequences in this specimen translate into the identical CDR3. The chain combines TRBV19 with TRBJ1-1; perhaps TRBD1 as D (6 bases). Germline assignment: CDR1 LNHDA and CDR2 SQIVND (reference sequence). The V gene lost 2 bases and the J gene lost 4 bases, with 8 bases spanning the gap. The CDR3 loop spans 13 amino acids. CDR3 protein: CASSIRGGTEAFF. The CDR3 DNA sequence: TGTGCCAGTAGTATAAGGGGGGGCACTGAAGCTTTCTTT.

The chain joins TRBV7-3 to TRBJ2-7; a possible D gene is TRBD1 (6 bases). This CDR3 comprises 13 residues. Trimming left V 1 base short and J 3 bases short, with 7 bases between. The germline V gene encodes CDR1 SGHTA and CDR2 FQGTGA. CDR3: CASSLSRGYEQYF. CDR3 coding DNA: TGTGCCAGCAGCTTAAGCAGGGGCTACGAGCAGTACTTC.

The chain has TRBV11-2 and TRBJ1-2; TRBD1 is a possible D gene (6 bases). This CDR3 region has 13 residues. The V end was cut by 1 base, the J end by 4 bases, with 7 bases between. CDR1 and CDR2 (germline): SGHAT, FQNNGV. CDR3 region: CASSLGQAYGYTF. In nucleotides, the CDR3 is TGTGCCAGCAGCTTAGGACAGGCCTATGGCTACACCTTC.

The rearrangement links TRBV3-1 (or the pseudogene TRBV3-2) to TRBJ1-1; D gene ambiguous. V was cut by 1 base and J by 0 bases, with 6 bases left in between. Looked up from germline, CDR1 is LGHDT and CDR2 is YNNKEL (reference sequence). The CDR3 extends over 14 amino acids. CDR3 in amino acids: CASSQGAVNTEAFF. DNA for the CDR3: TGTGCCAGCAGCCAAGGGGCGGTGAACACTGAAGCTTTCTTT.

The V gene is TRBV6-1, the J gene TRBJ2-4; 8 nucleotides agree with TRBD1. J lost 1 base, V lost 0 bases, and 20 bases had no gene match. This CDR3 has 22 amino acids. CDR1 and CDR2 from the germline V gene are MNHNS and SASEGT. CDR3 sequence: CASSEALRTGTGARTAKNIQYF. The CDR3 coding sequence is TGTGCCAGCAGTGAAGCGCTCCGGACCGGGACAGGTGCGAGGACTGCCAAAAACATTCAGTACTTC.

This chain uses TRBV27 with TRBJ1-5; D is perhaps TRBD1 (6 bases). This CDR3 has 14 residues. Germline lookup yields CDR1 MNHEY and CDR2 SMNVEV (reference sequence). Deletions cut 6 bases from V and 3 bases from J, with 12 bases between. Here the CDR3 DNA reads TGTGCCAGCAGGACACAGGGTTACAATCAGCCCCAGCATTTT. It codes for CASRTQGYNQPQHF.

This chain connects TRBV24-1 to TRBJ2-2; 9 nucleotides align to TRBD1. This CDR3 region has 15 residues. Germline V gene lookup returns CDR1 KGHDR and CDR2 SFDVKD. J was trimmed by 4 bases and V by 7 bases; bases with no gene match: 6. The DNA of the CDR3 is TGTGCCACCAGACGTGGACAGGGGTCCACCGGGGAGCTGTTTTTT. It codes for CATRRGQGSTGELFF.

The chain carries TRBV15 and TRBJ2-5, with D uncertain. The CDR3 has 12 residues. Germline loops: CDR1 LNHNV, CDR2 YYDKDF (reference sequence). Between the trimmed V and J ends, which lost 0 bases and 5 bases, there was a span of 4 bases. DNA of the CDR3: TGTGCCACCAGCAGAGACTGGGAGACCCAGTACTTC. Amino acids: CATSRDWETQYF.

V usage is TRBV10-3 and J usage is TRBJ1-6; maybe TRBD1 (6 bases). The V end was cut by 2 bases, the J end by 5 bases, with 7 bases between. Germline loops: CDR1 ENHRY, CDR2 SYGVKD. CDR3 length equals 14 residues. The CDR3 nucleotides are TGTGCCATCAGTGAGAACAGGGATAATTCACCCCTCCACTTT. This codes for CAISENRDNSPLHF.

V usage is TRBV11-2 and J usage is TRBJ2-3; 8 bases are a match to TRBD1. With 2 bases clipped from V and 0 bases from J, the junction kept 13 bases outside the gene matches. The CDR3 contains 19 residues. The germline CDR1 and CDR2 sequences are SGHAT and FQNNGV. The CDR3 region has the DNA TGTGCCAGCAGCTTAAGCTACGGACAGGGCTTTTCTAGCACAGATACGCAGTATTTT. This encodes CASSLSYGQGFSSTDTQYF.

This chain uses TRBV6-5 with TRBJ2-7; D unclear. V lost 6 bases and J lost 5, with 17 bases in between. CDR1 is MNHEY, CDR2 SVGAGI, per germline. The CDR3 is 14 residues long. The CDR3 coding sequence is TGTGCCAGCAGCCGTCGACTTTCCGGCGACGAGCAGTACTTC. Protein product: CASSRRLSGDEQYF.